This entry lists 32 T cell receptor beta chains sequenced from one sample in a study of blood T cell repertoires in COVID-19. Here immunoSEQ multiplex PCR was the method, and the copy in TCRdb shows in-frame clones only, minus some. The data show more than 300,000 clones, 88% seen once. Sequencing used PBMCs or T cells enriched from blood (not recorded which). These receptors all stem from a woman aged 18-30 years who had recovered from COVID-19.

This chain uses TRBV9 with TRBJ2-2, with D hard to call. This CDR3 has 14 residues. Trimming took 3 bases from V and 3 from J, leaving 9 bases between them. The germline gives CDR1 SGDLS, CDR2 YYNGEE. The CDR3 loop reads CASSAQVDTGELFF. DNA of the CDR3: TGTGCCAGCAGCGCTCAGGTAGACACCGGGGAGCTGTTTTTT.

CDR3: CASSLGDRDTGELFF. The CDR3 DNA is TGTGCCAGCAGCTTAGGGGACAGGGACACCGGGGAGCTGTTTTTT. The gene calls are TRBV28 and TRBJ2-2, with 9 bases lining up with TRBD1. Germline V gene data show CDR1 as MDHEN and CDR2 as SYDVKM. V lost 6 bases and J lost 3; bases outside the gene matches: 5. The CDR3 spans 15 residues.

The V call is TRBV7-9, the J call TRBJ1-4; 9 bases are shared with TRBD1. With 5 bases clipped from V and 7 bases from J, the junction kept 11 bases outside the gene matches. The CDR3 has 16 amino acids. CDR1 is SEHNR, CDR2 FQNEAQ, per germline (reference sequence). The CDR3 DNA is TGTGCCAGCAGCCCCGGGACAGGGACTGAGATTGAAAAACTGTTTTTT. It translates to CASSPGTGTEIEKLFF.

The V gene is TRBV27, the J gene TRBJ2-7, with 10 positions matching TRBD1. Germline V gives CDR1 MNHEY, CDR2 SMNVEV (reference sequence). The CDR3 is made up of 14 amino acids. The junction had 3 bases not matched to a gene; V was cut back by 5 bases and J by 2 bases. CDR3 amino acids: CASSTTGGPYEQYF. CDR3 sequence (DNA): TGTGCCAGCAGTACGACAGGGGGCCCCTACGAGCAGTACTTC.

The genes are TRBV4-3 and TRBJ1-1, with 12 bases matching TRBD1. Germline values: CDR1 LGHNA, CDR2 YSLEER. This CDR3 contains 16 residues. The junction had 7 bases not matched to a gene; V was cut back by 2 bases and J by 6 bases. The CDR3: CASSQQGQGALAEAFF. The CDR3 DNA is TGCGCCAGCAGCCAACAGGGACAGGGGGCGCTGGCTGAAGCTTTCTTT.

The chain links TRBV5-1 to TRBJ2-1; D may be TRBD2 (5 bases). The CDR3 has 15 residues. V gave up 0 bases and J gave up 0 bases, with 7 bases separating them. Per the germline V gene, CDR1 is SGHRS and CDR2 is YFSETQ. The CDR3 protein is CASSLEGSSYNEQFF. The DNA of the CDR3 is TGCGCCAGCAGCTTGGAAGGGAGCTCCTACAATGAGCAGTTCTTC.

The chain is built from TRBV7-8 and TRBJ1-2; D may be TRBD1 (6 bases). Germline assignment: CDR1 SGHVS and CDR2 FQNEAQ. Trimming shortened V by 1 base and J by 8 bases, and 17 bases separated the two germline ends. This CDR3 spans 15 amino acids. CDR3 DNA: TGTGCCAGCAGCTTAGACGGGTATCCAGGGGAAGGCTACACCTTC. Its translation: CASSLDGYPGEGYTF. Supplemented by reference TRBV7-8 and TRBJ1-2, the full variable domain reads GAGVSQSPRYKVAKRGQDVALRCDPISGHVSLFWYQQALGQGPEFLTYFQNEAQLDKSGLPSDRFFAERPEGSVSTLKIQRTQQEDSAVYLCASSLDGYPGEGYTFGSGTRLTVV.

The rearrangement links TRBV25-1 to TRBJ1-5; perhaps TRBD1 as D (6 bases). Deletions cut 5 bases from V and 4 bases from J, with 12 bases between. There are 14 residues in the CDR3. Germline loops: CDR1 MGHDK, CDR2 SYGVNS. The CDR3 loop is CASSPTGLNQPQHF. Here the CDR3 DNA reads TGTGCCAGCAGTCCCACAGGGCTTAATCAGCCCCAGCATTTT.

The chain uses TRBV6-5 and TRBJ1-1; 9 nucleotides align to TRBD1. Trimming took 4 bases from V and 4 from J; bases not matched to a gene: 7. Per germline, CDR1 MNHEY and CDR2 SVGAGI. CDR3 length: 15 residues. The CDR3 reads CASSSLTGGLTEAFF. CDR3 nucleotide sequence: TGTGCCAGCAGTTCCCTGACAGGGGGTCTCACTGAAGCTTTCTTT.

This clone was recorded once. The chain uses TRBV7-8 and TRBJ1-1; 8 bases map to TRBD1. Germline-derived CDR1 and CDR2 are SGHVS and FQNEAQ. V gave up 5 bases and J gave up 1 base; unmatched junction bases: 9. The length of the CDR3 is 16 residues. The CDR3 loop is CASSRAHQGANTEAFF. In DNA, the CDR3 is TGTGCCAGCAGCAGAGCTCACCAGGGGGCGAACACTGAAGCTTTCTTT.

The rearrangement uses TRBV5-1 and TRBJ2-1, with TRBD2 matching over 7 bases. The CDR3 has 15 residues. The V gene's germline CDR1 is SGHRS and CDR2 YFSETQ. V shed 7 bases, J shed 4 bases, and the junction held 11 bases outside the gene matches. CDR3 amino acids: CASGVGGGRYNEQFF. The DNA of the CDR3 is TGCGCCAGCGGGGTTGGCGGGGGTAGATACAATGAGCAGTTCTTC.

The gene calls are TRBV1 and TRBJ2-7; the table's D call TRBD2 went unverified against the DNA. TRBV1 is given as a pseudogene. This CDR3 region has 15 residues. CDR3: CTSSQLAGATYEQYF. The CDR3 DNA reads TGCACCAGCAGCCAACTAGCGGGGGCGACCTACGAGCAGTACTTC.

The chain links TRBV30 to TRBJ2-7; TRBD1 aligns across 10 bases. The germline CDR1 and CDR2 sequences are GTSNPN and SVGIG (reference sequence). The CDR3 covers 13 residues. V shed 5 bases and J 7 bases; nucleotides not matched to a gene: 8. CDR3 amino acids: CAWGRDRGFEQYF. CDR3 sequence (DNA): TGTGCCTGGGGCCGGGACAGGGGTTTTGAGCAGTACTTC.

The chain carries TRBV4-1 and TRBJ2-5, with TRBD1 identical over 7 bases. This CDR3 is 14 amino acids long. Germline-derived CDR1 and CDR2 are MGHRA and YSYEKL. Trimming took 4 bases from V and 1 from J; bases not matched to a gene: 3. The CDR3, as DNA: TGCGCCAGCAGCCTGGGACAGTTCCAAGAGACCCAGTACTTC. It codes for CASSLGQFQETQYF.

J is TRBJ2-7 and V is TRBV15; 9 bases align to TRBD1. The length of the CDR3 is 15 residues. CDR1 and CDR2 (germline): LNHNV, YYDKDF (reference sequence). Unmatched junction bases numbered 3, after V lost 0 bases and J lost 3 bases. The CDR3 sequence: CATSREMGQGYEQYF. DNA of the CDR3: TGTGCCACCAGCAGAGAAATGGGACAGGGCTACGAGCAGTACTTC.

The chain uses TRBV4-1 and TRBJ1-4, with D perhaps matching TRBD1 (6 bases). The germline CDR1 and CDR2 sequences are MGHRA and YSYEKL. The CDR3 sequence is 15 residues long. V dropped 7 bases and J dropped 7 bases, with 19 bases sitting between them. The CDR3 DNA follows: TGCGCCAGCACCCTAGTTGAAGGGGGAAGTGAAAAACTGTTTTTT. This codes for CASTLVEGGSEKLFF.

This clone was seen more than once but under ten times. This chain links TRBV27 with TRBJ2-2; 14 bases align to TRBD2. V dropped 3 bases and J dropped 4; count of bases not matched to a gene: 7. The germline CDR1 and CDR2 sequences are MNHEY and SMNVEV (reference sequence). CDR3 length: 18 amino acids. CDR3 coding DNA: TGTGCCAGCAGTTTTCTCGCCGGGACTAGCGGGGGCACCGGGGAGCTGTTTTTT. Its translation is CASSFLAGTSGGTGELFF.

The chain links TRBV4-1 to TRBJ2-7, with TRBD1 as a possible D gene (6 bases). Germline V CDR1 and CDR2: MGHRA, YSYEKL. V dropped 1 base and J dropped 5 bases, with 24 bases sitting between them. The CDR3 has 18 amino acids. DNA of the CDR3: TGCGCCAGCAGCCAAGTATACGGGGAAGGGGGATTATTGGACGAGCAGTACTTC. Translated, it gives CASSQVYGEGGLLDEQYF.

This rearrangement joins TRBV10-3 to TRBJ2-2, with D tentatively TRBD2 (6 bases). Germline CDR1 reads ENHRY; CDR2 reads SYGVKD. The CDR3 is 16 amino acids. V was cut by 3 bases and J by 9 bases, with 20 bases left in between. For the CDR3, the DNA is TGTGCCATCAGTGATTTAGGGCGGGGTTCCGTCCGGGAGCTGTTTTTT. It codes for CAISDLGRGSVRELFF.

The chain links TRBV9 to TRBJ1-2; 10 nucleotides agree with TRBD1. The length of the CDR3 is 19 residues. Per germline, CDR1 SGDLS and CDR2 YYNGEE. V gave up 1 base and J gave up 6 bases; unmatched junction bases: 18. CDR3 bases: TGTGCCAGCAGCGTAAGCCCGAGACAGGGGGCAATTGGTCCCCATGGCTACACCTTC. Translation: CASSVSPRQGAIGPHGYTF.

The chain recombines TRBV6-1 with TRBJ1-3, with no clear D. V lost 3 bases, J lost 4 bases, and 10 bases lay in between. Germline CDR1 and CDR2: MNHNS and SASEGT. CDR3 size: 14 residues. The chain's CDR3 is CASSDEGRGNTIYF. DNA of the CDR3: TGTGCCAGCAGTGATGAGGGAAGAGGAAACACCATATATTTT.

The sample holds one count of this clone. The genes are TRBV29-1 and TRBJ2-5, with 10 bases fitting TRBD1. The CDR3 is 12 residues long. Germline V gene lookup returns CDR1 SQVTM and CDR2 ANQGSEA. The V and J ends lost 6 bases and 5 bases, in that order; junction bases with no gene match: 3. CDR3 sequence: CSVRTGGETQYF. The CDR3 DNA sequence: TGCAGCGTAAGGACAGGGGGGGAGACCCAGTACTTC.

This clone was counted a single time. V gene TRBV19 combines with J gene TRBJ1-5, with 9 bases identical to TRBD1. This CDR3 comprises 15 residues. Germline trimming cut 6 bases from V and 5 bases from J; bases unmatched to any gene: 8. Germline CDR1 LNHDA, CDR2 SQIVND (reference sequence). The chain's CDR3 is CASSDGTGYYQPQHF. CDR3 sequence (DNA): TGTGCCAGTAGCGACGGGACAGGGTATTATCAGCCCCAGCATTTT.

V and J are TRBV20-1 and TRBJ2-7; maybe TRBD2 (5 bases). The ends were cut back, 3 bases at V and 0 bases at J, with 9 bases in the middle. The germline CDR1 and CDR2 sequences are DFQATT and SNEGSKA (reference sequence). This CDR3 has 13 amino acids. CDR3 sequence reads: CSASRGFSYEQYF. The CDR3 DNA reads TGCAGTGCTAGTCGGGGATTCTCCTACGAGCAGTACTTC.

The rearrangement links TRBV19 to TRBJ2-1; 7 bases fit TRBD2. The CDR3 consists of 16 residues. V shed 2 bases and J 2 bases; nucleotides not matched to a gene: 6. Germline assignment: CDR1 LNHDA and CDR2 SQIVND (reference sequence). The CDR3 DNA reads TGTGCCAGTAGTATATCTTCACTAGCGCCCTACAATGAGCAGTTCTTC. Its translation is CASSISSLAPYNEQFF.

V gene TRBV6-5 combines with J gene TRBJ2-1, with 9 bases identical to TRBD1. This CDR3 comprises 14 residues. J gave up 11 bases and V 3 bases, and 8 bases lay outside the gene matches. Germline V lookup: CDR1 MNHEY, CDR2 SVGAGI. CDR3 sequence: CASSYGTGWEKQFF. The CDR3 nucleotides are TGTGCCAGCAGTTATGGGACAGGGTGGGAAAAGCAGTTCTTC.

This clone came up once. J is TRBJ2-3 and V is TRBV3-1 (or the pseudogene TRBV3-2); D may be TRBD1 (5 bases). The CDR3 runs to 15 residues. V was clipped by 0 bases and J by 2 bases, with 9 bases between them. The germline V gene has CDR1 LGHDT and CDR2 YNNKEL (reference sequence). The CDR3 region has the DNA TGTGCCAGCAGCCAAGAGGCCAGGGACACAGATACGCAGTATTTT. The encoded protein is CASSQEARDTDTQYF.

The chain recombines TRBV9 with TRBJ1-2, with a possible D match to TRBD1 (6 bases). The CDR3 runs 15 residues. Germline V lookup: CDR1 SGDLS, CDR2 YYNGEE. V was cut by 0 bases and J by 0 bases, with 9 bases left in between. The CDR3 DNA reads TGTGCCAGCAGCGTAGTCACAGGGACTAACTATGGCTACACCTTC. This encodes CASSVVTGTNYGYTF. The full variable domain, rest sourced from reference TRBV9 and TRBJ1-2, is DSGVTQTPKHLITATGQRVTLRCSPRSGDLSVYWYQQSLDQGLQFLIQYYNGEERAKGNILERFSAQQFPDLHSELNLSSLELGDSALYFCASSVVTGTNYGYTFGSGTRLTVV.

The rearrangement joins TRBV19 to TRBJ2-7; possible D gene TRBD2, 6 bases. The CDR3 is 14 amino acids. The germline V and J ends were trimmed by 11 bases and 3 bases, with 20 bases remaining between them. From germline, CDR1 is LNHDA and CDR2 SQIVND (reference sequence). The CDR3: CAASEGTQYYEQYF. In DNA, the CDR3 is TGTGCCGCTAGCGAGGGCACCCAATACTACGAGCAGTACTTC.

The chain uses TRBV9 and TRBJ2-2, with D tentatively TRBD1 (6 bases). Germline V gene sequence: CDR1 SGDLS, CDR2 YYNGEE. The CDR3 has 16 amino acids. Trimming took 4 bases from V and 0 from J, leaving 13 bases between them. The CDR3 DNA sequence: TGTGCCAGCAGCAATTCCCAGGGGACGAACACCGGGGAGCTGTTTTTT. Its translation: CASSNSQGTNTGELFF.

This chain uses TRBV19 with TRBJ1-2, with D perhaps matching TRBD1 (5 bases). Trimming took off 6 bases at V and 2 bases at J, with 10 bases between the two ends. From germline, CDR1 is LNHDA and CDR2 SQIVND (reference sequence). The CDR3 length is 13 residues. The CDR3 is CASRRDGNYGYTF. The CDR3 bases are TGTGCCAGTAGGCGGGACGGAAACTATGGCTACACCTTC.

The rearrangement links TRBV10-1 to TRBJ2-3; 7 bases map to TRBD2. The CDR3 extends over 15 amino acids. Per the germline V gene, CDR1 is WNHNN and CDR2 is SYGVQD (reference sequence). After removal of 5 bases from V and 2 bases from J, the junction contained 7 bases not matched to a gene. CDR3 in DNA: TGCGCCAGCAGTCCAGCGGGGCCCTCCACAGATACGCAGTATTTT. Its protein product is CASSPAGPSTDTQYF.